This TCR beta chain was identified during a study of human T cells and chemical hapten exposure. The CDR3 spans 13 residues. V shed 4 bases and J 5 bases; nucleotides not matched to a gene: 8. Germline CDR1 is SQVTM and CDR2 is ANQGSEA. As the library was built, unique molecular identifiers were attached to individual cDNA molecules. One entry per CDR3 protein, called by TCRdb with MiXCR from the RACE reads. Among more than 300,000 distinct CDR3 sequences, less than 6.5% were seen once, and the ten largest hold 2.6%. This clonotype was counted many times. What it recognizes is unknown. Whole-study findings and limits: Healthy people's immune response may differ from that of the donors, who had alopecia.

Time point of the sample: pre-sensitization, week 0. Sample treatment: therapeutic diphenylcyclopropenone sensitization with weekly scalp DPC. The source of this sequence is a woman aged 50 to 60 with alopecia areata. Some clones in this sample may be carry-over from other donors' samples. The specimen comprised whole blood, sampled in connection with sensitization to the hapten diphenylcyclopropenone (DPC). The rearrangement links TRBV29-1 to TRBJ2-7; the match to TRBD1 covers 7 bases. The chain's CDR3 is CSVAQTGLDEQYF. CDR3 DNA sequence: TGCAGCGTTGCCCAGACAGGGTTGGACGAGCAGTACTTC.